A selection of T cell receptor beta chains follows, all from one sample in a study of blood T cell repertoires in COVID-19. Data came from immunoSEQ multiplex PCR; TCRdb stores just in-frame clones and leaves some out. The sample lists about 120,000 clones, 77% seen once, with roughly 7.9% in the top ten. Sequencing was performed on peripheral blood. These receptors came from a human donor in a cohort sampled during active COVID-19. Each CDR3 is given with its conserved first and last residue. D genes are given only for firm matches. Clone size is given for some rows only: seen once, a few or many times, or a class if the clone is expanded.

cdr3_aa cdr3_nt j_call clone_size v_call d_call
CSVESVSGANVLTF TGCAGCGTGGAGTCCGTCTCTGGGGCCAACGTCCTGACTTTC TRBJ2-6 once TRBV29-1 .
CASSDTGTGIYEQYF TGTGCCAGCAGTGACACCGGGACAGGGATCTACGAGCAGTACTTC TRBJ2-7 . TRBV28 TRBD1
CASSASGLSSYNEQFF TGTGCCAGCAGTGCTAGCGGGTTAAGCTCCTACAATGAGCAGTTCTTC TRBJ2-1 few TRBV6-1 TRBD2
CASSPRLAGGNIYEQYF TGTGCCAGCAGCCCAAGACTAGCGGGGGGAAACATCTACGAGCAGTACTTC TRBJ2-7 . TRBV9 TRBD2
CASRGDRDLHF TGTGCCAGCAGGGGCGACAGGGACCTCCACTTT TRBJ1-6 . TRBV12-3/TRBV12-4 TRBD1
CASSLASVGQSYEQYF TGCGCCAGCAGCTTGGCCTCTGTTGGGCAATCCTACGAGCAGTACTTC TRBJ2-7 . TRBV5-1 .
CASMTAPDRRSGANVLTF TGTGCCAGCATGACTGCCCCAGACAGAAGGTCTGGGGCCAACGTCCTGACTTTC TRBJ2-6 . TRBV2 .
CASSLGGTDSYEQYF TGTGCCAGCAGCTTAGGGGGCACCGATTCCTACGAGCAGTACTTC TRBJ2-7 . TRBV11-3 .
CASSLLDRDTEAFF TGTGCCAGCAGCTTACTCGACAGGGACACTGAAGCTTTCTTT TRBJ1-1 once TRBV7-6 TRBD1
CASTYERMGRETQYF TGTGCCAGCACCTATGAAAGGATGGGGCGGGAGACCCAGTACTTC TRBJ2-5 . TRBV25-1 .
CASSLVPGTSNEKLFF TGTGCCAGCAGCTTGGTACCGGGAACATCTAATGAAAAACTGTTTTTT TRBJ1-4 . TRBV5-5 .
CASSQGRLAGEYF TGTGCCAGCAGCCAAGGGAGGCTAGCGGGCGAGTACTTC TRBJ2-7 . TRBV11-2 TRBD2
CASSLRDRGRGLNTEAFF TGTGCCAGCAGCCTCCGGGACAGGGGGCGCGGGTTGAACACTGAAGCTTTCTTT TRBJ1-1 . TRBV7-9 TRBD1
CASSIGTGFYEQYF TGTGCCAGCAGCATCGGGACAGGGTTCTACGAGCAGTACTTC TRBJ2-7 . TRBV11-3 TRBD1
CASSSSLNEKLFF TGTGCCAGCAGTTCGTCCCTTAATGAAAAACTGTTTTTT TRBJ1-4 . TRBV12-3/TRBV12-4 .
CASSLSSGPSYNSPLHF TGTGCCAGCAGTCTTAGTTCTGGGCCCTCCTATAATTCACCCCTCCACTTT TRBJ1-6 once TRBV7-9 .
CASSQRAAYEQYF TGCGCCAGCAGCCAGCGGGCGGCTTACGAGCAGTACTTC TRBJ2-7 few TRBV4-1 .
CASSKGGLPGQTAYEQYF TGTGCCAGCAGCAAAGGGGGGCTTCCTGGGCAGACAGCCTACGAGCAGTACTTC TRBJ2-7 . TRBV21-1 .
CASRSDRAYEQYF TGTGCCAGCAGGAGTGACAGGGCCTACGAGCAGTACTTC TRBJ2-7 . TRBV11-3 TRBD1
CASSMKGVTYEQYF TGTGCCAGCAGCATGAAGGGGGTTACCTACGAGCAGTACTTC TRBJ2-7 . TRBV11-2 .
CASSYGRYEQYF TGTGCCAGCAGTTACGGCCGCTACGAGCAGTACTTC TRBJ2-7 . TRBV6-2/TRBV6-3 .
CASNLGLAESDTQYF TGTGCCAGCAACCTTGGACTAGCGGAGTCAGATACGCAGTATTTT TRBJ2-3 . TRBV7-9 TRBD2
CASSTGDSNYGYTF TGTGCCAGTAGTACGGGGGACAGTAACTATGGCTACACCTTC TRBJ1-2 . TRBV19 TRBD1
CASSIGGPGELFF TGTGCCAGTAGTATAGGGGGGCCCGGGGAGCTGTTTTTT TRBJ2-2 . TRBV19 .
CASSLNGNTEAFF TGTGCCAGCAGTTTAAACGGGAACACTGAAGCTTTCTTT TRBJ1-1 . TRBV27 .
CASSLDRIYGYTF TGTGCCAGCAGCCTTGACAGGATCTATGGCTACACCTTC TRBJ1-2 . TRBV12-3/TRBV12-4 .
CASRAGTGVFTEAFF TGTGCCAGCAGAGCCGGGACAGGGGTTTTCACTGAAGCTTTCTTT TRBJ1-1 . TRBV5-8 TRBD1
CASSEAGHAAFEQYF TGTGCCAGCAGTGAAGCGGGGCACGCGGCGTTCGAGCAGTACTTC TRBJ2-7 . TRBV2 .
CASSLAGGYYEQYF TGCGCCAGCAGCTTGGCTGGCGGCTACTACGAGCAGTACTTC TRBJ2-7 once TRBV5-1 .
CASSYTAGADDEQYF TGTGCCAGCAGTTACACAGCGGGAGCAGACGACGAGCAGTACTTC TRBJ2-7 . TRBV6-5 TRBD2
CASSTGTSGRAYEQYF TGTGCCAGCAGTACCGGGACTAGCGGGAGGGCCTACGAGCAGTACTTC TRBJ2-7 . TRBV6-2/TRBV6-3 TRBD2
CASSSPYSSGTYEQYF TGTGCCAGCAGTTCACCCTATTCTAGCGGAACCTACGAGCAGTACTTC TRBJ2-7 . TRBV6-5 TRBD2
CASSTRQFNEKLFF TGTGCCAGCAGCACCAGACAGTTTAATGAAAAACTGTTTTTT TRBJ1-4 . TRBV21-1 .
CASSTDSTTDTQYF TGTGCCAGTAGTACTGACTCAACCACAGATACGCAGTATTTT TRBJ2-3 . TRBV19 .
CASSLGAYEQYF TGTGCCAGCAGTTTAGGAGCCTACGAGCAGTACTTC TRBJ2-7 . TRBV12-3/TRBV12-4 .
CAWSSWGQGATGELFF TGTGCCTGGAGTTCATGGGGACAGGGGGCCACCGGGGAGCTGTTTTTT TRBJ2-2 . TRBV30 TRBD1
CASSLGAAGSQYF TGTGCCAGCAGTTTAGGGGCTGCTGGGAGCCAGTACTTC TRBJ2-7 few TRBV12-3/TRBV12-4 .
CASSARDSTEQYF TGTGCCAGCAGCGCCCGGGACAGCACTGAGCAGTACTTC TRBJ2-7 . TRBV11-2 TRBD1
CASSLMASGGAADTQYF TGTGCCAGCAGCTTAATGGCTAGCGGGGGGGCCGCAGATACGCAGTATTTT TRBJ2-3 . TRBV7-9 TRBD2
CSVAQGGNQPQHF TGCAGCGTTGCCCAGGGGGGCAATCAGCCCCAGCATTTT TRBJ1-5 . TRBV29-1 TRBD1
CASSLFVTGGNNSPLHF TGCGCCAGCAGCTTGTTCGTGACAGGGGGAAATAATTCACCCCTCCACTTT TRBJ1-6 . TRBV5-1 TRBD1